The present TCR beta chain was sequenced within a study of OX40 agonist ivuxolimab in advanced cancers. Whole-study context: It was ivuxolimab, an agonistic anti-OX40 (CD134) antibody, that patients were treated with. Broader study findings: By week 6 at 0.1 to 3.0 mg/kg, blood CD4+ and CD8+ T cells had expanded clonally. A proportion of nonresponders additionally exhibited low normalized T-cell clonal expansion.

As concerns this clone: What it binds is unknown.

The method was immunoSEQ multiplex PCR; TCRdb's version includes in-frame clones alone and lacks a portion of them. The sample has around 71,000 clones; 60% to 80% are singletons. The junction had 11 bases not matched to a gene; V was cut back by 6 bases and J by 3 bases. This CDR3 spans 16 amino acids. The germline CDR1 and CDR2 sequences are MDHEN and SYDVKM. The input for sequencing was CD4+ or CD8+ T cells sorted from blood, taken in a trial of the OX40 agonist ivuxolimab. The chain couples TRBV28 to TRBJ2-1, with 7 bases aligning to TRBD1. The source of this sequence is an adult with an advanced solid tumor such as melanoma, head and neck, liver or kidney cancer. CDR3 nucleotide sequence: TGTGCCAGCAGATCGAGCAGGGGGATAGTCTACAATGAGCAGTTCTTC. As protein: CASRSSRGIVYNEQFF.